These T cell receptor beta chains were read from a single sample in a study of Graves' ophthalmopathy and Graves' hyperthyroidism. TCRdb re-derived calls from the multiplex PCR reads in MiXCR, one entry per CDR3 protein. The sample contains under 200,000 distinct CDR3 sequences, 30% to 45% of which appear only once. Sequences were obtained from peripheral blood. Every receptor here comes from a woman in her 40s with Graves' ophthalmopathy. Each CDR3 is given with its conserved first and last residue.

TRBV7-2,CASSSEGSPLHF
TRBV27,CASSTARDPETQYF
TRBV6-5,CASSYSTGVYEQYF
TRBV12-3/TRBV12-4,CASSFGAGTGELFF
TRBV6-1,CASSTRTVDTEAFF
TRBV6-2/TRBV6-3,CASSPILLTEAFF
TRBV12-3/TRBV12-4,CASSWASGGGNQPQHF
TRBV20-1,CSARGSRYEQYF
TRBV4-1,CASSSTSASYEQYF
TRBV6-2/TRBV6-3,CASSYSRDRRVETQYF
TRBV7-6,CASSSNPDGSDTQYF
TRBV19,CASSTALGQPQHF
TRBV5-1,CASTQTGNGYTF
TRBV6-2/TRBV6-3,CASNGSGFDTQYF
TRBV7-2,CASSLGYRSTGETQYF
TRBV11-2,CASSLDRGGAVVGNTIYF
TRBV28,CASSLGGQANIQYF
TRBV12-3/TRBV12-4,CASSLQGARRQYF
TRBV12-3/TRBV12-4,CASSFAGTGGYGYTF
TRBV15,CATSRLPTGLVGTEAFF
TRBV28,CASREIMNTEAFF
TRBV28,CASSFNRDPHEQYF
TRBV19,CASTLTPGRNTEAFF
TRBV6-2/TRBV6-3,CASSSSRGTYAYEQYF
TRBV7-2,CASSLAEGGGYTF
TRBV28,CASSFSRGSGSPLHF
TRBV28,CASSRGTGMETQYF
TRBV12-3/TRBV12-4,CASSRKETQYF
TRBV2,CASKGQGTGYTF
TRBV11-1,CASSPPDRSSGNTIYF
TRBV6-2/TRBV6-3,CASSWRQGDSNQPQHF
TRBV2,CASRGHAQNTEAFF
TRBV6-5,CASSSTGVTYEQYF
TRBV7-2,CASSPGGTSNQPQHF
TRBV27,CASSLSNLAPYEQYF
TRBV6-5,CASSYSRDNQPQHF
TRBV6-1,CASSPGQGKTYEQYF
TRBV28,CASSSPPGQVQETQYF
TRBV12-3/TRBV12-4,CASSSGSGGYTF
TRBV3-1,CASSPGLAGGTYEQYF
TRBV11-2,CASSHGGVFYGYTF
TRBV6-1,CASSELRTPLFTEAFF
TRBV6-5,CASSPGTGGAYGYTF
TRBV7-3,CASSPKRADSPLHF
TRBV6-2/TRBV6-3,CASSYGRRGGASNQPQHF
TRBV10-3,CATRLEGGHTGELFF
TRBV15,CATSRDTGGYEQYF
TRBV6-5,CASKGRLGTMETQYF
TRBV20-1,CSARTGRGFETQYF
TRBV5-1,CASTRASGGIYEQYF
TRBV6-2/TRBV6-3,CASSLTAGANVLTF
TRBV6-2/TRBV6-3,CASSTALAGAYEQYF
TRBV20-1,CSASPRTSRETQYF
TRBV11-3,CASSLGIDRGSQPQHF
TRBV18,CASSSGPEIHTF
TRBV28,CASSALITEAFF
TRBV6-1,CASRLISGSGRDAFF
TRBV7-3,CASSLVLSGEQYF